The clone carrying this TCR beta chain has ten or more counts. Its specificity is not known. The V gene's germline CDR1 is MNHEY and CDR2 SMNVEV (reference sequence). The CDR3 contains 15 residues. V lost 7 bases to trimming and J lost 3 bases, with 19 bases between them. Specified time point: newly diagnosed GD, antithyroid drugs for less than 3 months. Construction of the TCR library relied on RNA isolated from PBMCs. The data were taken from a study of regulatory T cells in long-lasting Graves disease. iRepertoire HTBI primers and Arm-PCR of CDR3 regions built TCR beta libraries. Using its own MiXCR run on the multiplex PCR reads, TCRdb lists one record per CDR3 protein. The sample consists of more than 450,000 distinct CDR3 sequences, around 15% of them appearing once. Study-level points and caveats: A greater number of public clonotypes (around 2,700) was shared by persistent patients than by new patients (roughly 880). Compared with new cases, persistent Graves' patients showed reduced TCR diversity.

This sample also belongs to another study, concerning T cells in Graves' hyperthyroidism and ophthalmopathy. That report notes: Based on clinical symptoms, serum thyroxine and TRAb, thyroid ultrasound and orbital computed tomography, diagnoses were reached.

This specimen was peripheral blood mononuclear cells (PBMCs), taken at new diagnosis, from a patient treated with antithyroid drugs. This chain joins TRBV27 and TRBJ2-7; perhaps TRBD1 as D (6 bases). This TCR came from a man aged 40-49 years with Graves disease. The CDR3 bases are TGTGCCAGCACCCCGACCTTGGGACACCTCTACGAGCAGTACTTC. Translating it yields CASTPTLGHLYEQYF.